Listed here are 20 T cell receptor beta chains from one sample, sequenced in a study. From the RT-PCR reads, TCRdb called clonotypes with MiXCR, one entry per CDR3 protein. The repertoire holds 650,000 to 800,000 distinct CDR3 sequences, with about 14% as singletons. The material sequenced was memory CD4+ T cells from blood. The receptors were gathered from a female donor in good health, serving as a healthy control.

The rearrangement links TRBV28 to TRBJ1-5; D uncertain. Trimming removed 3 bases from V and 2 bases from J, with 11 bases in between. CDR3 length equals 15 residues. Germline CDR1 is MDHEN and CDR2 is SYDVKM. The CDR3 here is CASSFSGPRNQPQHF. The CDR3 region has the DNA TGTGCCAGCAGTTTCTCCGGGCCACGCAATCAGCCCCAGCATTTT.

This clonotype was seen only a few times. The chain recombines TRBV20-1 with TRBJ2-2; D uncertain. The germline V gene has CDR1 DFQATT and CDR2 SNEGSKA (reference sequence). V shed 3 bases and J shed 9 bases, with 5 bases lying between them. This CDR3 is 10 amino acids long. CDR3 DNA sequence: TGCAGTGCTAGGTACAGGGAGCTGTTTTTT. Protein product: CSARYRELFF.

This clonotype occurred many times. This rearrangement joins TRBV6-2 or TRBV6-3 to TRBJ2-1; D is possibly TRBD2 (5 bases). Trimming shortened V by 1 base and J by 7 bases, and 14 bases separated the two germline ends. The germline CDR1 and CDR2 sequences are MNHEY and SVGEGT. The CDR3 consists of 15 residues. The CDR3 reads CASSYLATPWNEQFF. CDR3 nucleotides: TGTGCCAGCAGTTACTTAGCGACCCCGTGGAATGAGCAGTTCTTC.

This clonotype was seen only a few times. V is TRBV24-1 and J is TRBJ2-1; D is possibly TRBD1 (6 bases). The V and J ends lost 2 bases and 7 bases respectively, with 14 bases between them. The length of the CDR3 is 15 residues. Germline V gene data show CDR1 as KGHDR and CDR2 as SFDVKD. The CDR3 sequence: CATSDSGAGWNEQFF. In DNA, the CDR3 is TGTGCCACCAGTGATTCAGGGGCCGGGTGGAATGAGCAGTTCTTC.

The gene calls are TRBV5-1 and TRBJ1-2; 8 positions match TRBD1. Germline values: CDR1 SGHRS, CDR2 YFSETQ. V lost 2 bases and J lost 8; bases outside the gene matches: 8. This CDR3 is 14 amino acids long. CDR3 sequence: CASSFGQGEGGYTF. The CDR3 DNA reads as TGCGCCAGCAGCTTTGGACAGGGAGAAGGAGGCTACACCTTC. Full variable domain (outside the CDR3, taken from reference TRBV5-1 and TRBJ1-2): KAGVTQTPRYLIKTRGQQVTLSCSPISGHRSVSWYQQTPGQGLQFLFEYFSETQRNKGNFPGRFSGRQFSNSRSEMNVSTLELGDSALYLCASSFGQGEGGYTFGSGTRLTVV.

This chain uses TRBV5-4 with TRBJ2-2; either TRBD1 or TRBD2 may supply D (5 bases each). Trimming cost V 6 bases and J 9 bases, with 18 bases left between them. Germline CDR1 is SGHNT and CDR2 is YYREEE (reference sequence). The CDR3 extends over 14 amino acids. As DNA, the CDR3 is TGTGCCAGCAACACGGGGCTCAACAGCTGGGAGCTGTTTTTT. This sequence encodes CASNTGLNSWELFF.

The rearrangement joins TRBV5-1 to TRBJ2-7, with 8 bases aligning to TRBD2. CDR3 size: 15 residues. Germline loops: CDR1 SGHRS, CDR2 YFSETQ. Unmatched junction bases numbered 13, after V lost 4 bases and J lost 7 bases. CDR3 protein: CASSLVTSGLSEQYF. In DNA, the CDR3 is TGCGCCAGCAGCCTAGTAACTAGCGGCCTCTCGGAGCAGTACTTC.

This clonotype showed up many times. The chain carries TRBV20-1 and TRBJ1-5; 7 bases agree with TRBD1. This CDR3 has 15 residues. Trimming at V came to 6 bases and at J to 0 bases, leaving 8 bases not matched to a gene. The germline CDR1 and CDR2 sequences are DFQATT and SNEGSKA (reference sequence). The CDR3 protein is CSALGDSYSNQPQHF. CDR3 sequence (DNA): TGCAGTGCACTGGGGGACAGCTATAGCAATCAGCCCCAGCATTTT.

In its sample, this clonotype was seen a few times. V and J are TRBV20-1 and TRBJ2-1, with D maybe TRBD2 (6 bases). Trimming took off 5 bases at V and 8 bases at J, with 19 bases between the two ends. The CDR3 spans 14 residues. Germline V gene lookup returns CDR1 DFQATT and CDR2 SNEGSKA (reference sequence). CDR3 protein: CSAYAGGPRDEQFF. The CDR3 region has the DNA TGCAGTGCTTACGCAGGAGGGCCGCGCGATGAGCAGTTCTTC.

This clonotype was found a few times. The CDR3 spells CASSLVSGVWDGYTF. CDR3 nucleotide sequence: TGCGCCAGCAGCTTGGTTTCCGGGGTATGGGATGGCTACACCTTC. The chain couples TRBV5-1 to TRBJ1-2, with D unresolved. V was trimmed by 0 bases and J by 6 bases, leaving 15 bases between them. CDR3 length: 15 residues. Germline assignment: CDR1 SGHRS and CDR2 YFSETQ.

This clonotype occurred a few times. The chain uses TRBV12-3 or TRBV12-4 and TRBJ1-4; no definite D call. The CDR3 contains 14 residues. Trimming stripped 2 bases from V and 7 bases from J, with 11 bases between. CDR3 in amino acids: CASSLNADSEKLFF. The CDR3 DNA reads TGTGCCAGCAGTTTAAACGCGGACTCTGAAAAACTGTTTTTT.

This clonotype was seen many times. The chain links TRBV10-3 to TRBJ2-3; D is uncertain. Germline V lookup: CDR1 ENHRY, CDR2 SYGVKD. CDR3 length: 15 amino acids. V shed 8 bases and J shed 0 bases, with 15 bases lying between them. The CDR3 loop is CAIGANQPSTDTQYF. CDR3 nucleotides: TGTGCCATCGGAGCCAATCAACCTAGCACAGATACGCAGTATTTT.

This rearrangement joins TRBV30 to TRBJ2-1; 11 positions agree with TRBD2. The V gene's germline CDR1 is GTSNPN and CDR2 SVGIG (reference sequence). The CDR3 extends over 14 amino acids. The CDR3 DNA reads TGTGCTCTCTCTAGCGGGAGGCTACGTAATGAGCAGTTCTTC. As protein: CALSSGRLRNEQFF.

The table lists this clonotype with a few counts. The chain links TRBV6-1 to TRBJ1-3, with TRBD1 matching 7 bases. V trimming: 3 bases; J trimming: 2 bases; junction bases outside the gene matches: 7. Germline CDR1 and CDR2: MNHNS and SASEGT. CDR3 length equals 16 residues. The CDR3 sequence is CASSEQLTGTGNTIYF. The CDR3 DNA follows: TGTGCCAGCAGTGAGCAGTTGACAGGGACTGGAAACACCATATATTTT.

With regard to this clonotype: A much larger clone lies a single base off, so this may be a read error. This chain links TRBV25-1 with TRBJ1-1, with D tentatively TRBD1 (5 bases). Germline assignment: CDR1 MGHDK and CDR2 SYGVNS. This CDR3 spans 12 amino acids. V was pared by 4 bases and J by 3 bases, with 6 bases between. In DNA, the CDR3 is TGTGCCAGCAGTGGACAGCACACTGAAGCTTTCTTT. Translating gives CASSGQHTEAFF.

This chain uses TRBV28 with TRBJ2-7; D not certain. Germline lookup yields CDR1 MDHEN and CDR2 SYDVKM. Trimming removed 7 bases from V and 4 bases from J, with 11 bases in between. The CDR3 is 12 residues long. The CDR3 DNA sequence: TGTGCCAGCACCAGGATCGGTTACGAGCAGTACTTC. Protein: CASTRIGYEQYF.

Only a few counts were recorded for this clonotype. This chain joins TRBV10-3 and TRBJ2-7, with a tentative D call TRBD2 (6 bases). Trimming cost V 10 bases and J 3 bases, with 19 bases left between them. Germline assignment: CDR1 ENHRY and CDR2 SYGVKD. CDR3 length: 14 amino acids. Here the CDR3 DNA reads TGTGCCAGCACCGTTAGCGGTGGAAACTACGAGCAGTACTTC. It translates to CASTVSGGNYEQYF.

The chain joins TRBV20-1 to TRBJ1-4; no firm D call. The CDR3 is 14 residues long. The germline V gene has CDR1 DFQATT and CDR2 SNEGSKA (reference sequence). V lost 0 bases to trimming and J lost 7 bases, with 12 bases between them. The CDR3 coding sequence is TGCAGTGCTAGAGATCGAACTGGGTCTGAAAAACTGTTTTTT. Translating gives CSARDRTGSEKLFF.

The table lists this clonotype with many counts. The chain uses TRBV7-8 and TRBJ2-3, with TRBD1 as a possible D gene (5 bases). V lost 5 bases to trimming and J lost 4 bases, with 25 bases between them. CDR1 is SGHVS, CDR2 FQNEAQ, per germline. The CDR3 has 18 residues. CDR3 DNA: TGTGCCAGCAGCAAAGCAGGGATGGGAACCTCCCGTGCAGATACGCAGTATTTT. This codes for CASSKAGMGTSRADTQYF.

The chain carries TRBV5-1 and TRBJ2-5, with 7 bases aligning to TRBD1. The CDR3 is 15 amino acids. J was trimmed by 4 bases and V by 8 bases; bases with no gene match: 14. Germline loops: CDR1 SGHRS, CDR2 YFSETQ. CDR3 bases: TGCGCCAGTAGACAAGAGACAGGGTGGCCAGAGACCCAGTACTTC. It translates to CASRQETGWPETQYF.